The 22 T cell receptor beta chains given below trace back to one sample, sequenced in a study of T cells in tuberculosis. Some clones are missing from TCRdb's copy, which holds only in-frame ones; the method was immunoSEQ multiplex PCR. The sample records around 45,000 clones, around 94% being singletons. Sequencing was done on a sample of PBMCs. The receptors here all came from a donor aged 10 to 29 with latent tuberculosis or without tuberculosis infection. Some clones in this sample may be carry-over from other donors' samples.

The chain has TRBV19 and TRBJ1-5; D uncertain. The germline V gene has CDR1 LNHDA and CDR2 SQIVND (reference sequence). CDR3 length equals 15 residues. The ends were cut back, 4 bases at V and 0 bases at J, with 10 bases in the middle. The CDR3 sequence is CASSRTEYSNQPQHF. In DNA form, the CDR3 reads TGTGCCAGTAGTAGAACAGAATATAGCAATCAGCCCCAGCATTTT.

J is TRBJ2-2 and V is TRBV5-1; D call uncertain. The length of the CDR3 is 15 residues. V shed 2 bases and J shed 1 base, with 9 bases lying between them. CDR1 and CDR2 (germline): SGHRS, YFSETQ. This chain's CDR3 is CASSLAPMNTGELFF. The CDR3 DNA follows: TGCGCCAGCAGCTTAGCGCCGATGAACACCGGGGAGCTGTTTTTT.

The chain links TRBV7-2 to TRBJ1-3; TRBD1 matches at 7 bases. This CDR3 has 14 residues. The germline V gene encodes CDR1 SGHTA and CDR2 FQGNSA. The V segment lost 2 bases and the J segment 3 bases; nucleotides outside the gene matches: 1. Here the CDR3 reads CASSLRGLGNTIYF. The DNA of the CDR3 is TGTGCCAGCAGCTTAAGGGGGCTTGGAAACACCATATATTTT.

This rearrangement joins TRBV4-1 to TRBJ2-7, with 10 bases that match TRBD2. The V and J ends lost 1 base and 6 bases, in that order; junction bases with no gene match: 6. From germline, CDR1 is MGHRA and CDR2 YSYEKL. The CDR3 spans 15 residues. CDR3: CASSQVLAGVSEQYF. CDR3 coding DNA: TGCGCCAGCAGCCAAGTCCTAGCGGGAGTGTCCGAGCAGTACTTC.

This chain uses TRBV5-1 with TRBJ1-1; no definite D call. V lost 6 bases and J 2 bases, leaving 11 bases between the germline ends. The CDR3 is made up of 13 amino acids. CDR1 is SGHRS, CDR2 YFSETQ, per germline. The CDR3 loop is CASNLSPNTEAFF. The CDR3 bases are TGCGCCAGCAATCTTAGTCCCAACACTGAAGCTTTCTTT. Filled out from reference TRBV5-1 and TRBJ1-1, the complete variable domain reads KAGVTQTPRYLIKTRGQQVTLSCSPISGHRSVSWYQQTPGQGLQFLFEYFSETQRNKGNFPGRFSGRQFSNSRSEMNVSTLELGDSALYLCASNLSPNTEAFFGQGTRLTVV.

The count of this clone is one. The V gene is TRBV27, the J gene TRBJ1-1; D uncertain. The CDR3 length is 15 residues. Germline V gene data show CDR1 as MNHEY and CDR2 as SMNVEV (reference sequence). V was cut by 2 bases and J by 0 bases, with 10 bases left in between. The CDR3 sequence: CASSLPLVVNTEAFF. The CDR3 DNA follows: TGTGCCAGCAGTTTACCCCTAGTAGTGAACACTGAAGCTTTCTTT.

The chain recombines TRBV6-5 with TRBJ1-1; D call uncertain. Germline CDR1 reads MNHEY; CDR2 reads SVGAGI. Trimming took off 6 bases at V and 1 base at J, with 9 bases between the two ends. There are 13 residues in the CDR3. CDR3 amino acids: CASSLTKNTEAFF. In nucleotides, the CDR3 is TGTGCCAGCAGCCTAACCAAGAACACTGAAGCTTTCTTT.

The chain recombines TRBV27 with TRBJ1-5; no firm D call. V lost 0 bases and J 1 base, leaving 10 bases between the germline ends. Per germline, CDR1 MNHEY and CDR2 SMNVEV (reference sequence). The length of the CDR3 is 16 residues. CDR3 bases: TGTGCCAGCAGTTTATCTGGAGGTTTAAGCAATCAGCCCCAGCATTTT. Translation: CASSLSGGLSNQPQHF.

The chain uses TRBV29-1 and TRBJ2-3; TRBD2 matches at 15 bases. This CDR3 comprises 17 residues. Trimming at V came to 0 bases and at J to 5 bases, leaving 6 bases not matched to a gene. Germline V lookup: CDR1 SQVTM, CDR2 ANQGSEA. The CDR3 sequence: CSVEEPGLAGGKDTQYF. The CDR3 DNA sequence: TGCAGCGTTGAAGAGCCTGGACTAGCGGGAGGGAAAGATACGCAGTATTTT.

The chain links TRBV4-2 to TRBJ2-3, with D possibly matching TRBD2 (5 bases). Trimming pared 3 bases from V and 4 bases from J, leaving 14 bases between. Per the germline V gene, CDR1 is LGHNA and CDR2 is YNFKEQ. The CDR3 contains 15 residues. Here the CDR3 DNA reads TGTGCCAGCAGCCAGGGAGACCTTAGATCAGATACGCAGTATTTT. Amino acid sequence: CASSQGDLRSDTQYF.

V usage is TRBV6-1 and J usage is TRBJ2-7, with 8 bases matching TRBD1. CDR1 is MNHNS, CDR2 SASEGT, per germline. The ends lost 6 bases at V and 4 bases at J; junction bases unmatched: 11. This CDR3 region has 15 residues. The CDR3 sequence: CASSSSGGGLYEQYF. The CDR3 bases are TGTGCCAGCAGCTCCTCAGGGGGCGGATTATACGAGCAGTACTTC.

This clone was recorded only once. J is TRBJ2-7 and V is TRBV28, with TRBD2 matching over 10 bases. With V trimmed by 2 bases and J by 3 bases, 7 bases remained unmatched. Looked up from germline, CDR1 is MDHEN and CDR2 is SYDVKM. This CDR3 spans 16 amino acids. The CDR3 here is CASSLPGLAANYEQYF. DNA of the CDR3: TGTGCCAGCAGTTTACCTGGACTAGCGGCGAACTACGAGCAGTACTTC.

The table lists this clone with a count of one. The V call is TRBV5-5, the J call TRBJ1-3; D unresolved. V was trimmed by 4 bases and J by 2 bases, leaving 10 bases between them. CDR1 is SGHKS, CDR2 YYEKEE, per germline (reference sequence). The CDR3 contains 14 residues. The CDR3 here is CASSPQDTGNTIYF. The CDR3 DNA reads TGTGCCAGCAGCCCCCAAGACACTGGAAACACCATATATTTT.

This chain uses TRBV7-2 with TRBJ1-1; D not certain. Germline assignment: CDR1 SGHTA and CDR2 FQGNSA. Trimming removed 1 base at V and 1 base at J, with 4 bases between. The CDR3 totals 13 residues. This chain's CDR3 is CASSLGQNTEAFF. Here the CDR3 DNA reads TGTGCCAGCAGCTTAGGACAGAACACTGAAGCTTTCTTT.

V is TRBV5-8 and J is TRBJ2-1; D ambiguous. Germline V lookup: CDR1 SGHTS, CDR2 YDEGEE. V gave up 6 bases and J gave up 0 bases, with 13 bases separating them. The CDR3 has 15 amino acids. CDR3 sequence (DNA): TGTGCCAGCACCCGTACGACATACTCCTACAATGAGCAGTTCTTC. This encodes CASTRTTYSYNEQFF. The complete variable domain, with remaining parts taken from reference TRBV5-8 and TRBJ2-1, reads EAGVTQSPTHLIKTRGQQATLRCSPISGHTSVYWYQQALGLGLQFLLWYDEGEERNRGNFPPRFSGRQFPNYSSELNVNALELEDSALYLCASTRTTYSYNEQFFGPGTRLTVL.

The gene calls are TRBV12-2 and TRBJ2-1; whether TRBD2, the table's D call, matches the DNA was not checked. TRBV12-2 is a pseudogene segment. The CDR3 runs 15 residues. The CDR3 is CASRLELYIRNEQFF. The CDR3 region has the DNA TGTGCAAGTCGCTTAGAACTATATATACGTAATGAGCAGTTCTTC.

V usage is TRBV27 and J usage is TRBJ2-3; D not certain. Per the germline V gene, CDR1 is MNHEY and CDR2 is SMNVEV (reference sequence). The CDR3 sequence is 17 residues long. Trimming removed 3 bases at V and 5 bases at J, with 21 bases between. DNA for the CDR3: TGTGCCAGCAGTTTGTCAGATCCGGGTTCTGAAGGAGATACGCAGTATTTT. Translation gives CASSLSDPGSEGDTQYF.

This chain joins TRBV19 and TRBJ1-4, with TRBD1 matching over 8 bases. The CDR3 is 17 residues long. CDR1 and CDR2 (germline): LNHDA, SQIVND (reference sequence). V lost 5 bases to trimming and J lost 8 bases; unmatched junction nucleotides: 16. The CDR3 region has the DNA TGTGCCAGTAGTCCACGAGGGGCAGGGGGCATGAAGGAAAAACTGTTTTTT. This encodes CASSPRGAGGMKEKLFF.

For the CDR3, the DNA is TGTGCCAGCAGACTTGTAGGGGGGGGAGACGGTACGCAGTATTTT. This codes for CASRLVGGGDGTQYF. The chain recombines TRBV6-5 with TRBJ2-3; TRBD2 is a possible D gene (7 bases). Germline V gene lookup returns CDR1 MNHEY and CDR2 SVGAGI. V was trimmed by 6 bases and J by 8 bases, leaving 21 bases between them. The CDR3 consists of 15 residues.

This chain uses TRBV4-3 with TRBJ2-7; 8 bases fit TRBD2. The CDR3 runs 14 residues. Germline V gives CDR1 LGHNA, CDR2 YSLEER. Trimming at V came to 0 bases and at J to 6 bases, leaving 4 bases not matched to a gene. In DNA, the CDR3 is TGCGCCAGCAGCCAAGATAGGGGACTAGGCGAGCAGTACTTC. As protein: CASSQDRGLGEQYF.

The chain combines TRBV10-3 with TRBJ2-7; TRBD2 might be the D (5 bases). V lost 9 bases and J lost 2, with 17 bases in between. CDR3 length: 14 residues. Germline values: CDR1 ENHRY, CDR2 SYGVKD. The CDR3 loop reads CAMAASNLTYEQYF. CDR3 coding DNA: TGTGCCATGGCTGCTAGCAATTTAACCTACGAGCAGTACTTC.

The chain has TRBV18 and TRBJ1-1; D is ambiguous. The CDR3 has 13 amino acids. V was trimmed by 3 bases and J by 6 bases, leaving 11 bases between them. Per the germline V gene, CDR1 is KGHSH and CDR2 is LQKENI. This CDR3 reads CASSPSGVPEAFF. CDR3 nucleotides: TGTGCCAGCTCACCTTCGGGTGTACCTGAAGCTTTCTTT.